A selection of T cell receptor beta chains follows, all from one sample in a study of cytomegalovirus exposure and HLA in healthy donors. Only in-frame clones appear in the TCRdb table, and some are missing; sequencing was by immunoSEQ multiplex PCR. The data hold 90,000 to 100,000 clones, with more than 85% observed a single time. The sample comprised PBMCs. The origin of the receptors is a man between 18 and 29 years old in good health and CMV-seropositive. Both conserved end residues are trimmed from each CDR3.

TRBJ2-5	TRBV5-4	ASSLGQAQETQY
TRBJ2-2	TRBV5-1	ASSGGVIVMGTGELF
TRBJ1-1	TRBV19	ASSETGFTEAF
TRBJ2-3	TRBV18	ASSPTGYHTDTQY
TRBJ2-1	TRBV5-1	ASREGAGYNEQF
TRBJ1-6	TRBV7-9	ASSLASGDNSPLH
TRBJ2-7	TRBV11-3	ASSLGRRDYEQY
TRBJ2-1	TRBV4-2	ASSQEIGSYPEQF
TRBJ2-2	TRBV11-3	ASSTRGLSNTGELF
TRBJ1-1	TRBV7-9	ASSFGQQMNTEAF
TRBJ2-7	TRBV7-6	ASSLGDLAGAYEQY
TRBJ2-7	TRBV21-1	ASSTSTGKIAYEQY
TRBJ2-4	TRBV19	ARNGGQLAKNIQY
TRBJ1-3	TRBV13	ASSSIRGPGNTIY
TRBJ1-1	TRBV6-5	ASSQRAGAEEAF
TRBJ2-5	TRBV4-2	ASSQDPLGASGIHETQY
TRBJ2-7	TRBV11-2	ASSQVPSGGMNEQY
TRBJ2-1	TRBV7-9	ASSLGTSLEQF
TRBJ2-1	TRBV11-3	ASSLGRANNEQF
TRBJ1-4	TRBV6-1	ASSVDRGRVEKLF
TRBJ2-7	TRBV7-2	ASSLVAGHSYEQY
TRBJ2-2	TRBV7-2	ASSLRVSGSIPGELF
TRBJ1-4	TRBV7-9	ASSLGGSRGREKLF
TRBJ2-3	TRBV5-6	ASSFGRGGTDTQY
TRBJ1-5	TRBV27	ASSPEENQPQH
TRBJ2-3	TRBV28	ASSSRVYTSTDTQY
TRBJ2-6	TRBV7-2	ASSLNAGPGANVLT
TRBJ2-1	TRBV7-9	ASSLLALAGGPGEQF
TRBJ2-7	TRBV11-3	ASSLDPTRGTYEQY
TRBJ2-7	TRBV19	ASSIKGQGASYEQY
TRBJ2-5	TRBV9	ASSGDPWGGETQY
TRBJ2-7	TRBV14	ASSQVTGNSYEQY
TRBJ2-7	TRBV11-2	ASSLVPYYEQY
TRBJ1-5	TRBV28	ASSSDFGVGNQPQH
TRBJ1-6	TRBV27	ASSGGRENSPLH
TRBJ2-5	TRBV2	ASTGGETQY
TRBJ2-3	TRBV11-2	ASSQAYSGGAGDTQY
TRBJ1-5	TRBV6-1	ASIPGYSNQPQH
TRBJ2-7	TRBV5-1	ASSLGTGMEQY
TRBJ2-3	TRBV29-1	SAAHNTDTQY
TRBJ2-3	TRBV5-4	ASSSILGGTSTDTQY
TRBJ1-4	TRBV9	ASSVGADGEKLF
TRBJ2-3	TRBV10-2	ATHSGFADTQY
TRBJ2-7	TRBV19	ASSARTGGDDEQY
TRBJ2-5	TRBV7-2	AQATSQQETQY
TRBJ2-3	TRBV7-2	ASSPTAGAGDTQY
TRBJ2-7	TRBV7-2	ASSLRSGVYSYEQY
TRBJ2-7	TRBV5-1	ASSTDRNSYEQY
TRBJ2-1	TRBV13	ASSPQEGRVREQF
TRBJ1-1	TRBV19	ASSTTPGQMNTEAF
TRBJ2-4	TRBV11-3	ASSPGLIKQNIQY
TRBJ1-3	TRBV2	ASSRDSPGNTIY